Listed here are 24 T cell receptor beta chains from one sample, sequenced in a study of regulatory T cells in long-lasting Graves disease (dated by TCRdb to 2020 to 2023). Library method: multiplex PCR. For sequencing, an Illumina HiSeq 4000 was employed. To build TCR beta libraries, CDR3 regions were amplified by Arm-PCR using iRepertoire HTBI primers. Using fastp at Q25 and MiXCR, TCRdb reprocessed the public reads and kept productive beta chains. CDR3 protein duplicates are merged, each entry listing the most common genes and DNA. The sample table holds over 400,000 distinct CDR3 sequences, of which roughly 15% were seen once. About 15% of the sample is held by the ten biggest clonotypes. This specimen's time point label, per the study, means: newly diagnosed GD, antithyroid drugs for less than 3 months. For both TCR sequencing and RNA sequencing, RNA was extracted from PBMCs using TRIzol. The sample also formed part of further work on T cells in Graves' hyperthyroidism and ophthalmopathy.

This sample comprised peripheral blood mononuclear cells (PBMCs), obtained at new diagnosis, from a patient treated with antithyroid drugs. These receptors were taken from a woman aged 50 to 65 with Graves disease. Donor details come from another sample of the same person, matched by shared clones.

At least ten counts were recorded for this clonotype. This chain links TRBV11-2 with TRBJ1-6; D unresolved. The V gene's germline CDR1 is SGHAT and CDR2 FQNNGV. The CDR3 has 14 residues. V gave up 5 bases and J gave up 9 bases, with 14 bases separating them. CDR3 protein: CASSPTRRGSPLHF. DNA of the CDR3: TGTGCCAGCAGCCCAACCCGACGAGGTTCACCCCTCCACTTT.

Notes on this clonotype: Just one base apart from a much larger clone, this may be a read error. The chain is built from TRBV15 and TRBJ1-4; D unresolved. The germline V gene has CDR1 LNHNV and CDR2 YYDKDF (reference sequence). The length of the CDR3 is 15 residues. The CDR3 sequence: CATSRDGSTNEKLLF. The CDR3, as DNA: TGTGCCACCAGCAGAGATGGCTCCACTAATGAAAAACTGCTTTTT.

This clonotype was picked up many times. This rearrangement joins TRBV5-1 to TRBJ2-3; 8 nucleotides agree with TRBD2. Germline CDR1 is SGHRS and CDR2 is YFSETQ. The CDR3 sequence is 19 residues long. V shed 4 bases, J shed 1 base, and the junction held 17 bases outside the gene matches. CDR3 DNA sequence: TGCGCCAGCAGCCAATGGACTAGCCTTCCGGGCAGGGGCACAGATACGCAGTATTTT. Protein: CASSQWTSLPGRGTDTQYF.

This clonotype has ten or more counts. The chain couples TRBV30 to TRBJ1-1; no clear D. Trimming removed 5 bases from V and 3 bases from J, with 10 bases in between. The germline CDR1 and CDR2 sequences are GTSNPN and SVGIG (reference sequence). The CDR3 runs 12 residues. DNA for the CDR3: TGTGCCTGGGTGGTTGTGGACACTGAAGCTTTCTTT. Protein product: CAWVVVDTEAFF.

This clonotype was recorded many times. The chain couples TRBV12-3 or TRBV12-4 to TRBJ2-2; possible D gene TRBD1, 6 bases. CDR3 length equals 17 residues. Trimming pared 7 bases from V and 4 bases from J, leaving 22 bases between. CDR3 protein: CASTSNVGGASTGELFF. The CDR3 nucleotides are TGTGCCAGCACCTCTAACGTAGGGGGAGCGAGCACCGGGGAGCTGTTTTTT.

The chain couples TRBV28 to TRBJ1-5; 7 nucleotides align to TRBD1. The CDR3 loop spans 13 amino acids. CDR1 MDHEN and CDR2 SYDVKM come from the germline V gene. Trimming removed 8 bases from V and 6 bases from J; junction bases left unmatched: 7. The CDR3 bases are TGTGCCAGCCGAGACAGGGATGGTCAGCCCCAGCATTTT. Translation: CASRDRDGQPQHF.

This clonotype was recorded a few times. Written as DNA, the CDR3 is TGCGCCAGCAGCCCGACTAGGGGGGAGACCCAGTACTTC. It specifies CASSPTRGETQYF. The chain combines TRBV5-1 with TRBJ2-5, with D perhaps assigned TRBD1 or TRBD2 (6 bases each). CDR3 length equals 13 residues. Germline V gene lookup returns CDR1 SGHRS and CDR2 YFSETQ. Deletions cut 4 bases from V and 5 bases from J, with 12 bases between.

This clonotype was detected many times. The rearrangement links TRBV7-9 to TRBJ2-7, with TRBD1 matching over 7 bases. This CDR3 spans 13 amino acids. V shed 8 bases, J shed 3 bases, and the junction held 7 bases outside the gene matches. Germline V gene sequence: CDR1 SEHNR, CDR2 FQNEAQ (reference sequence). The CDR3 region has the DNA TGTGCCAGCCAACCGGGACAGAACTACGAGCAGTACTTC. Protein sequence: CASQPGQNYEQYF.

The gene calls are TRBV5-1 and TRBJ2-3; 8 bases are a match to TRBD2. This CDR3 comprises 16 residues. Germline assignment: CDR1 SGHRS and CDR2 YFSETQ. The J segment lost 5 bases and the V segment lost 0 bases, leaving 8 bases of the junction unmatched. In DNA form, the CDR3 reads TGCGCCAGCAGCTTGGAGCCTGGGACTAGGGGAGATACGCAGTATTTT. Translated, it gives CASSLEPGTRGDTQYF.

About this clonotype: A read error may be the cause here, since a much bigger clone is one base away. J is TRBJ1-2 and V is TRBV2; a weak D match, TRBD1 (6 bases). Trimming cost V 3 bases and J 7 bases, with 15 bases left between them. CDR1 is SNHLY and CDR2 is FYNNEI in the germline V gene. The CDR3 has 14 amino acids. The CDR3 here is CASSDRGGPCGYTF. CDR3 coding DNA: TGTGCCAGCAGTGATAGGGGGGGGCCCTGTGGCTACACCTTC.

About this clonotype itself: A much larger clone differs by one base, so this may be a read error. The V call is TRBV12-3 or TRBV12-4, the J call TRBJ1-4; D is uncertain. The V gene lost 6 bases and the J gene lost 5 bases, with 13 bases spanning the gap. The CDR3 is made up of 14 amino acids. The CDR3 sequence is CASRRRGNNEKLFF. CDR3 coding DNA: TGTGCCAGCAGGAGGCGAGGTAACAATGAAAAACTGTTTTTT.

Concerning this clonotype: Since a much larger clone is just one base distant, this may be a read error. The rearrangement joins TRBV3-1 to TRBJ1-1; D is undetermined. The germline gives CDR1 LGHDT, CDR2 YNNKEL (reference sequence). CDR3 length: 14 residues. The CDR3 region is CASSQDLGNTEACF. The CDR3 nucleotides read TGTGCCAGCAGCCAAGATCTGGGGAACACTGAAGCTTGCTTT.

This clonotype was seen repeatedly, ten times or more. The rearrangement links TRBV6-2 or TRBV6-3 to TRBJ2-7, with 8 bases that match TRBD2. The CDR3 length is 13 residues. V dropped 5 bases and J dropped 3; count of bases not matched to a gene: 3. The germline gives CDR1 MNHEY, CDR2 SVGEGT. The chain's CDR3 is CASSDGTSYEQYF. CDR3 nucleotide sequence: TGTGCCAGCAGTGACGGGACTAGCTACGAGCAGTACTTC.

This clonotype was seen ten or more times. This chain connects TRBV7-9 to TRBJ2-7, with no clear D. Deletions cut 0 bases from V and 2 bases from J, with 11 bases between. The germline V gene encodes CDR1 SEHNR and CDR2 FQNEAQ (reference sequence). The CDR3 contains 15 residues. CDR3 residues: CASSLASDGTYEQYF. CDR3 nucleotide sequence: TGTGCCAGCAGCTTAGCGTCGGACGGAACCTACGAGCAGTACTTC.

V usage is TRBV3-1 and J usage is TRBJ1-1; D is undetermined. V gave up 0 bases and J gave up 7 bases, with 12 bases separating them. The CDR3 consists of 14 residues. In germline, CDR1 is LGHDT, CDR2 YNNKEL (reference sequence). DNA for the CDR3: TGTGCCAGCAGCCAAGACGAGGCCCATGGTGAAGCTTTCTTT. It encodes CASSQDEAHGEAFF.

This clonotype showed up many times. This chain joins TRBV7-3 and TRBJ1-1; D remains ambiguous. Per germline, CDR1 SGHTA and CDR2 FQGTGA. V was shortened by 5 bases and J by 0 bases, with 16 bases between the two germline ends. CDR3 length: 16 amino acids. CDR3 residues: CASSRRGGTMNTEAFF. DNA for the CDR3: TGTGCCAGCAGCAGGAGAGGTGGCACGATGAACACTGAAGCTTTCTTT.

This clonotype showed up many times. The V and J genes are TRBV7-2 and TRBJ2-1; TRBD2 matches at 12 bases. Germline CDR1 and CDR2: SGHTA and FQGNSA. The V and J ends lost 1 base and 8 bases, in that order; junction bases with no gene match: 3. This CDR3 spans 15 amino acids. CDR3 sequence reads: CASSLGLAGAYEQFF. In DNA, the CDR3 is TGTGCCAGCAGCTTAGGACTAGCGGGAGCATATGAGCAGTTCTTC. Using reference TRBV7-2 and TRBJ2-1 for the parts outside the CDR3, the full variable domain is GAGVSQSPSNKVTEKGKDVELRCDPISGHTALYWYRQSLGQGLEFLIYFQGNSAPDKSGLPSDRFSAERTGGSVSTLTIQRTQQEDSAVYLCASSLGLAGAYEQFFGPGTRLTVL.

In its sample, this clonotype was seen a few times. V gene TRBV5-6 combines with J gene TRBJ1-1; D remains ambiguous. Trimming removed 0 bases from V and 3 bases from J, with 12 bases in between. The CDR3 totals 15 residues. The germline gives CDR1 SGHDT, CDR2 YYEEEE. The CDR3 region has the DNA TGTGCCAGCAGCTTGGTGGGCATTAGGGACACTGAAGCTTTCTTT. This codes for CASSLVGIRDTEAFF.

This rearrangement joins TRBV10-3 to TRBJ2-1, with 8 nucleotides matching TRBD1. The CDR3 consists of 12 residues. Trimming at V came to 7 bases and at J to 7 bases, leaving 3 bases not matched to a gene. Germline lookup yields CDR1 ENHRY and CDR2 SYGVKD. The CDR3 bases are TGTGCCATCAAAAGGACAGGGAATGAGCAGTTCTTC. Encoded protein: CAIKRTGNEQFF.

This clonotype has at least ten counts. The chain couples TRBV2 to TRBJ2-7, with 9 bases that match TRBD1. Per the germline V gene, CDR1 is SNHLY and CDR2 is FYNNEI. There are 15 residues in the CDR3. V lost 6 bases, J lost 4 bases, and 10 bases stayed unmatched. In DNA, the CDR3 is TGTGCCAGCAGAGGGGGACAGGGAAGGGGATACGAGCAGTACTTC. Its protein is CASRGGQGRGYEQYF.

In this sample, this clonotype turned up many times. The chain has TRBV29-1 and TRBJ2-3; 16 positions agree with TRBD2. Losses at the gene ends were 7 bases for V and 3 bases for J; bases not matched to a gene: 16. Germline lookup yields CDR1 SQVTM and CDR2 ANQGSEA. The CDR3 consists of 19 residues. The CDR3 nucleotides read TGCAGCGCTGACACGACCCCGGGACTAGCGGGAGGGCGAACAGATACGCAGTATTTT. It encodes CSADTTPGLAGGRTDTQYF.

This chain connects TRBV7-7 to TRBJ2-5, with D hard to call. The CDR3 runs 9 residues. The V gene's germline CDR1 is SSHAT and CDR2 FNYEAQ (reference sequence). CDR3 in amino acids: CAWDETQYF. The CDR3 DNA sequence: TGTGCTTGGGATGAGACCCAGTACTTC. The complete variable domain, with remaining parts taken from reference TRBV7-7 and TRBJ2-5, reads GAGVSQSPRYKVTKRGQDVTLRCDPISSHATLYWYQQALGQGPEFLTYFNYEAQPDKSGLPSDRFSAERPEGSISTLTIQRTEQRDSAMYRCAWDETQYFGPGTRLLVL.

Only a few counts were recorded for this clonotype. The chain combines TRBV27 with TRBJ1-6; unclear D gene. Trimming pared 3 bases from V and 8 bases from J, leaving 5 bases between. Germline V lookup: CDR1 MNHEY, CDR2 SMNVEV (reference sequence). The CDR3 runs to 12 residues. The CDR3 loop is CASSFVDSPLHF. The CDR3 DNA reads TGTGCCAGCAGTTTTGTCGATTCACCCCTCCACTTT.

This clonotype was picked up many times. V gene TRBV12-3 or TRBV12-4 combines with J gene TRBJ1-3; 7 positions match TRBD1. There are 15 residues in the CDR3. Germline trimming cut 10 bases from V and 3 bases from J; bases unmatched to any gene: 12. The chain's CDR3 is CATPGRGSRGNTIYF. The CDR3 bases are TGTGCCACCCCCGGCAGGGGGTCCCGTGGAAACACCATATATTTT.